A single sample gave rise to the 24 T cell receptor beta chains below, sequenced in a study of T-cell reconstitution after alpha-beta-depleted transplantation in children. Unique molecular identifiers were incorporated when the TCRbeta library was constructed. TCRdb passed the PCR reads through MiXCR, listing each CDR3 protein once. Of 200,000 to 250,000 distinct CDR3 sequences detected, 11% appear once; the ten largest clones hold about 30%. Specimen: PBMCs, collected before TCRalphabeta/CD19-depleted stem cell transplant. The receptors were sampled from a child younger than two with acute myeloid leukemia, due to receive a stem cell transplant.

This clonotype has at least ten counts. The CDR3 nucleotides are TGTGCCATCAGTGAAGGTGGGGATCTCGAGACCCAGTACTTC. Translated, it gives CAISEGGDLETQYF. This chain links TRBV10-3 with TRBJ2-5; D is uncertain. In germline, CDR1 is ENHRY, CDR2 SYGVKD. V was cut by 3 bases and J by 5 bases, with 13 bases left in between. This CDR3 comprises 14 residues.

This clonotype was found many times. The chain links TRBV7-2 to TRBJ2-2, with TRBD2 matching 9 bases. The CDR3 extends over 16 amino acids. Per the germline V gene, CDR1 is SGHTA and CDR2 is FQGNSA. V lost 2 bases and J lost 1; bases outside the gene matches: 2. The CDR3 spells CASSLMTSGNTGELFF. The CDR3 DNA is TGTGCCAGCAGCTTAATGACTAGCGGGAACACCGGGGAGCTGTTTTTT. Full variable domain (rest looked up from reference TRBV7-2 and TRBJ2-2): GAGVSQSPSNKVTEKGKDVELRCDPISGHTALYWYRQSLGQGLEFLIYFQGNSAPDKSGLPSDRFSAERTGGSVSTLTIQRTQQEDSAVYLCASSLMTSGNTGELFFGEGSRLTVL.

This clonotype occurred many times. The chain joins TRBV5-1 to TRBJ2-7, with 10 nucleotides matching TRBD2. The CDR3 totals 16 residues. Germline V gene lookup returns CDR1 SGHRS and CDR2 YFSETQ. V lost 4 bases, J lost 6 bases, and 13 bases stayed unmatched. The CDR3 here is CASSPGSGRAFAEQYF. In nucleotides, the CDR3 is TGCGCCAGCAGCCCCGGAAGCGGGAGGGCCTTCGCCGAGCAGTACTTC.

This clonotype has ten or more counts. V gene TRBV20-1 combines with J gene TRBJ1-4; TRBD1 might be the D (5 bases). Trimming removed 0 bases at V and 8 bases at J, with 22 bases between. Looked up from germline, CDR1 is DFQATT and CDR2 is SNEGSKA (reference sequence). The CDR3 runs to 17 residues. CDR3 in amino acids: CSARDRTQPTVGEKLFF. The CDR3 DNA reads as TGCAGTGCTAGAGATAGGACACAGCCAACCGTAGGGGAAAAACTGTTTTTT.

Ten or more counts support this clonotype. The chain carries TRBV7-8 and TRBJ1-1; maybe TRBD1 (5 bases). This CDR3 region has 16 residues. The V end lost 3 bases, the J end lost 4 bases, and 18 bases lay between the germline ends. Germline V gene data show CDR1 as SGHVS and CDR2 as FQNEAQ. The CDR3 DNA follows: TGTGCCAGCAGCTTCACTCGTGTGGCAGGGAGCACTGAAGCTTTCTTT. Its translation: CASSFTRVAGSTEAFF.

This clonotype has a handful of counts. The chain joins TRBV10-3 to TRBJ2-2; 9 positions match TRBD2. This CDR3 region has 16 residues. The junction had 7 bases not matched to a gene; V was cut back by 7 bases and J by 1 base. The germline gives CDR1 ENHRY, CDR2 SYGVKD. The CDR3, as DNA: TGTGCCATCAAAGGGACTAGCTTATGGAACACCGGGGAGCTGTTTTTT. Its translation: CAIKGTSLWNTGELFF.

The chain is built from TRBV19 and TRBJ2-1, with 9 bases aligning to TRBD2. V trimming: 0 bases; J trimming: 6 bases; junction bases outside the gene matches: 3. The V gene's germline CDR1 is LNHDA and CDR2 SQIVND (reference sequence). The CDR3 sequence is 15 residues long. CDR3: CASSIDGTSSNEQFF. CDR3 coding DNA: TGTGCCAGTAGTATAGATGGGACTAGCTCCAATGAGCAGTTCTTC.

In its sample, this clonotype was seen many times. The chain is built from TRBV7-6 and TRBJ2-2, with a tentative D call TRBD2 (5 bases). Germline-derived CDR1 and CDR2 are SGHVS and FNYEAQ. Trimming took 4 bases from V and 2 from J, leaving 11 bases between them. This CDR3 has 15 residues. For the CDR3, the DNA is TGTGCCAGCAGCTCTGGACTCGATAACACCGGGGAGCTGTTTTTT. This encodes CASSSGLDNTGELFF.

At least ten counts were recorded for this clonotype. The chain couples TRBV20-1 to TRBJ2-2; TRBD1 aligns across 12 bases. J gave up 6 bases and V 4 bases, and 9 bases lay outside the gene matches. Germline V CDR1 and CDR2: DFQATT, SNEGSKA (reference sequence). The CDR3 sequence is 16 residues long. The CDR3 loop reads CSATSGQGARSGELFF. CDR3 nucleotides: TGCAGTGCTACCTCGGGACAGGGGGCGAGGTCCGGGGAGCTGTTTTTT.

This clonotype was counted at least ten times. The chain is built from TRBV3-1 and TRBJ1-1, with D perhaps matching TRBD1 (6 bases). The CDR3 is 15 amino acids. CDR1 LGHDT and CDR2 YNNKEL come from the germline V gene (reference sequence). Trimming took off 4 bases at V and 0 bases at J, with 12 bases between the two ends. The CDR3 loop reads CASSPSGTMNTEAFF. In nucleotides, the CDR3 is TGTGCCAGCAGCCCCAGCGGGACAATGAACACTGAAGCTTTCTTT.

This clonotype was picked up many times. The chain links TRBV20-1 to TRBJ1-6, with D possibly TRBD1 on 6 matching bases. CDR3 length equals 13 residues. Germline V gives CDR1 DFQATT, CDR2 SNEGSKA (reference sequence). The V and J ends lost 4 bases and 7 bases respectively, with 11 bases between them. CDR3 amino acids: CSATLDRNSPLHF. The CDR3 nucleotides read TGCAGTGCTACCCTAGACAGGAATTCACCCCTCCACTTT.

This clonotype was observed at least ten times. The chain links TRBV7-6 to TRBJ2-1; 15 bases map to TRBD2. The ends lost 4 bases at V and 9 bases at J; junction bases unmatched: 7. The germline CDR1 and CDR2 sequences are SGHVS and FNYEAQ. This CDR3 is built from 16 residues. The CDR3 loop is CASSYYGLAGGGEQFF. For the CDR3, the DNA is TGTGCCAGCAGCTACTATGGACTAGCGGGGGGGGGTGAGCAGTTCTTC.

The rearrangement uses TRBV7-2 and TRBJ2-3; the match to TRBD2 covers 9 bases. The V and J ends lost 4 bases and 5 bases, in that order; junction bases with no gene match: 10. The CDR3 totals 16 residues. Germline CDR1 SGHTA, CDR2 FQGNSA. CDR3 DNA: TGTGCCAGCAGCTCGAGTAGCGGGAGAGGAGGAGATACGCAGTATTTT. Its protein is CASSSSSGRGGDTQYF.

This clonotype came up many times. The CDR3 reads CASSLALHSSTDTQYF. The CDR3 DNA sequence: TGCGCCAGCAGCTTGGCACTCCATTCTAGCACAGATACGCAGTATTTT. V gene TRBV5-1 combines with J gene TRBJ2-3; D gene unclear. Germline CDR1 is SGHRS and CDR2 is YFSETQ. V lost 0 bases to trimming and J lost 0 bases, with 11 bases between them. The CDR3 has 16 amino acids.

This clonotype was seen ten or more times. The junction shows a germline mismatch at one end, possibly a read error. V is TRBV28 and J is TRBJ1-2, with TRBD1 as a possible D gene (5 bases). CDR3 length: 15 amino acids. Germline lookup yields CDR1 MDHEN and CDR2 SYDVKM. The CDR3 is CASSLWDVSNYGYTF. The CDR3 coding sequence is TGTGCCAGCAGTCTATGGGACGTCTCTAACTATGGCTACACCTTC.

This clonotype has at least ten counts. This sequence joins TRBV19 and TRBJ2-1; D is unclear. The CDR3 spans 12 residues. CDR1 and CDR2 (germline): LNHDA, SQIVND (reference sequence). Trimming stripped 0 bases from V and 8 bases from J, with 5 bases between. The CDR3: CASSIEGDEQFF. CDR3 sequence (DNA): TGTGCCAGTAGTATAGAGGGTGATGAGCAGTTCTTC.

This clonotype showed up many times. The rearrangement joins TRBV10-3 to TRBJ2-7, with 9 bases identical to TRBD1. The CDR3 has 14 residues. Germline V lookup: CDR1 ENHRY, CDR2 SYGVKD. The junction had 6 bases not matched to a gene; V was cut back by 2 bases and J by 7 bases. This chain's CDR3 is CAISETQGAGEQYF. In nucleotides, the CDR3 is TGTGCCATCAGTGAGACACAGGGGGCTGGAGAGCAGTACTTC.

This clonotype occurred many times. This chain connects TRBV4-1 to TRBJ2-7; D is unclear. V was trimmed by 3 bases and J by 2 bases, leaving 14 bases between them. CDR1 is MGHRA and CDR2 is YSYEKL in the germline V gene. The CDR3 covers 15 residues. Written as DNA, the CDR3 is TGCGCCAGCAGCCATCCTGGGAAGGGTACCTACGAGCAGTACTTC. This sequence encodes CASSHPGKGTYEQYF.

This clonotype was seen repeatedly, ten times or more. The chain has TRBV3-1 and TRBJ2-1, with D possibly being TRBD2 (7 bases). From germline, CDR1 is LGHDT and CDR2 YNNKEL (reference sequence). The length of the CDR3 is 16 residues. Trimming shortened V by 4 bases and J by 4 bases, and 17 bases separated the two germline ends. CDR3 in amino acids: CASSLTLAGAYNEQFF. CDR3 DNA sequence: TGTGCCAGCAGCCTCACTCTGGCGGGGGCTTACAATGAGCAGTTCTTC.

This clonotype was seen at least ten times. The chain carries TRBV12-3 or TRBV12-4 and TRBJ1-6, with 11 bases matching TRBD1. The CDR3 has 15 amino acids. The V gene end was trimmed by 7 bases and the J gene end by 10 bases; junction bases not matched to a gene: 9. The CDR3 reads CASTGPGQGGSPLHF. CDR3 coding DNA: TGTGCCAGCACCGGACCGGGACAGGGGGGATCACCCCTCCACTTT.

This clonotype was recorded at least ten times. This chain joins TRBV5-1 and TRBJ2-1; TRBD1 matches 10 bases. With V trimmed by 4 bases and J by 2 bases, 6 bases remained unmatched. The germline V gene has CDR1 SGHRS and CDR2 YFSETQ. The CDR3 runs to 16 residues. CDR3 sequence: CASSTTGTGAYNEQFF. CDR3 DNA sequence: TGCGCCAGCAGCACAACCGGGACAGGGGCCTACAATGAGCAGTTCTTC. Full variable domain (missing parts from reference TRBV5-1 and TRBJ2-1): KAGVTQTPRYLIKTRGQQVTLSCSPISGHRSVSWYQQTPGQGLQFLFEYFSETQRNKGNFPGRFSGRQFSNSRSEMNVSTLELGDSALYLCASSTTGTGAYNEQFFGPGTRLTVL.

This clonotype occurred many times. The CDR3: CASSQGSPYEQYF. The CDR3 DNA sequence: TGTGCCAGCAGCCAAGGGTCGCCCTACGAGCAGTACTTC. The J gene is TRBJ2-7, the V gene TRBV4-2; D is unresolved. V gave up 1 base and J gave up 2 bases, with 6 bases separating them. Germline V gene lookup returns CDR1 LGHNA and CDR2 YNFKEQ. The CDR3 loop spans 13 amino acids.

This clonotype occurred many times. The chain has TRBV20-1 and TRBJ2-3; no firm D call. The CDR3 has 13 residues. Looked up from germline, CDR1 is DFQATT and CDR2 is SNEGSKA (reference sequence). Deletions cut 1 base from V and 5 bases from J, with 10 bases between. The CDR3: CSARGPGGDTQYF. The CDR3 DNA reads TGCAGTGCTAGAGGGCCAGGCGGAGATACGCAGTATTTT.

Details on this clonotype: This may be a read error: a much more frequent sequence differs by one nucleotide. The V call is TRBV4-1, the J call TRBJ2-7, with D hard to call. CDR1 is MGHRA and CDR2 is YSYEKL in the germline V gene. Trimming took 1 base from V and 2 from J, leaving 12 bases between them. CDR3 length: 15 amino acids. The CDR3 region has the DNA TGCGCCAGCAGCCAAGGTAGAGGCAGAGCCTACGAGCAGTACTTC. This codes for CASSQGRGRAYEQYF.